The 14 T cell receptor beta chains below all came from one sample that was sequenced in a study of graft-versus-host responses after intestinal transplantation. For these TCRs, the target antigens are not known. Sequencing used immunoSEQ multiplex PCR; TCRdb keeps in-frame clones, though not all of them. The data contain over 85,000 clones, just under 95% of them singletons. The starting material was unstimulated CD8+ T cells sorted from spleen or lymph node cells, obtained before intestinal transplant. These receptors all stem from a human donor who received an intestinal transplant.

The chain has TRBV19 and TRBJ2-3; D might be TRBD1 (5 bases). Trimming removed 6 bases at V and 1 base at J, with 11 bases between. Germline lookup yields CDR1 LNHDA and CDR2 SQIVND (reference sequence). This CDR3 spans 14 amino acids. The CDR3 sequence is CASSYLQGTDTQYF. The CDR3 region has the DNA TGTGCCAGTAGCTACTTACAGGGCACAGATACGCAGTATTTT.

This clone was detected once. This rearrangement joins TRBV13 to TRBJ2-1, with D unresolved. Germline V gives CDR1 PRHDT, CDR2 FYEKMQ (reference sequence). The CDR3 has 13 amino acids. V lost 4 bases and J 7 bases, leaving 11 bases between the germline ends. The CDR3 reads CASSSPSENEQFF. The DNA for the CDR3 is TGTGCCAGCAGCTCCCCATCGGAGAATGAGCAGTTCTTC.

This clone was recorded once. The chain carries TRBV6-5 and TRBJ2-7; 8 bases line up with TRBD1. Losses at the gene ends were 2 bases for V and 2 bases for J; bases not matched to a gene: 5. The germline gives CDR1 MNHEY, CDR2 SVGAGI. CDR3 length equals 15 residues. CDR3 loop: CASSYRTGNTYEQYF. CDR3 sequence (DNA): TGTGCCAGCAGTTACCGGACAGGGAATACCTACGAGCAGTACTTC.

The rearrangement links TRBV7-2 to TRBJ2-1; 7 bases agree with TRBD1. Germline V gene sequence: CDR1 SGHTA, CDR2 FQGNSA. After removal of 7 bases from V and 9 bases from J, the junction contained 21 bases not matched to a gene. The CDR3 contains 17 residues. CDR3 DNA: TGTGCCAGCATCGTGCCGGACAGGACCATTGAGAGCGGTGAGCAGTTCTTC. It specifies CASIVPDRTIESGEQFF.

V and J are TRBV29-1 and TRBJ2-7; 11 positions agree with TRBD1. V was pared by 4 bases and J by 3 bases, with 5 bases of the junction left unmatched. Germline CDR1 and CDR2: SQVTM and ANQGSEA. This CDR3 has 14 residues. The DNA of the CDR3 is TGCAGCGTTGGAACGGGGACAGGGGGCTACGAGCAGTACTTC. Its translation: CSVGTGTGGYEQYF.

The CDR3 nucleotides read TGTGCCAGCAGCGTAGCTGGGCGGGAGAGATCGGACAATGAGCAGTTCTTC. Its translation is CASSVAGRERSDNEQFF. This chain connects TRBV9 to TRBJ2-1; 7 positions agree with TRBD2. The length of the CDR3 is 17 residues. J gave up 5 bases and V 0 bases, and 11 bases lay outside the gene matches. Per germline, CDR1 SGDLS and CDR2 YYNGEE.

The chain couples TRBV19 to TRBJ2-7, with D perhaps matching TRBD2 (6 bases). V dropped 1 base and J dropped 0 bases, with 7 bases sitting between them. Germline V lookup: CDR1 LNHDA, CDR2 SQIVND (reference sequence). CDR3 length: 14 residues. The CDR3 protein is CASSIAGASYEQYF. The CDR3 region has the DNA TGTGCCAGTAGTATAGCGGGAGCCTCCTACGAGCAGTACTTC.

CDR3: CASRRTLAEAYNEQFF. In nucleotides, the CDR3 is TGTGCCAGCAGGCGAACACTAGCGGAAGCCTACAATGAGCAGTTCTTC. This chain joins TRBV7-8 and TRBJ2-1, with 8 nucleotides matching TRBD2. The germline CDR1 and CDR2 sequences are SGHVS and FQNEAQ. The CDR3 is made up of 16 amino acids. V trimming: 6 bases; J trimming: 2 bases; junction bases outside the gene matches: 9.

This chain links TRBV23-1 with TRBJ1-2, with 8 nucleotides matching TRBD1. TRBV23-1 is known as an ORF, though its function is uncertain. The CDR3 has 15 residues. V lost 0 bases to trimming and J lost 6 bases; unmatched junction nucleotides: 6. The CDR3 DNA reads as TGCGCCAGCAGTCAATCTGTGACAGGGGCGAATGGCTACACCTTC. This gives the protein CASSQSVTGANGYTF.

The genes are TRBV6-6 and TRBJ1-2, with D unresolved. V lost 4 bases and J lost 1, with 16 bases in between. Germline CDR1 MNHNY, CDR2 SVGAGI (reference sequence). The CDR3 totals 16 residues. Here the CDR3 reads CASSLTGNNYNYGYTF. The CDR3 DNA follows: TGTGCCAGCAGTTTGACGGGGAACAACTATAACTATGGCTACACCTTC.

V gene TRBV2 combines with J gene TRBJ1-2; D remains unclear. Per the germline V gene, CDR1 is SNHLY and CDR2 is FYNNEI. Deletions cut 0 bases from V and 10 bases from J, with 15 bases between. The CDR3 contains 14 residues. CDR3 in DNA: TGTGCCAGCAGTGAAGCGCGGTCAACTGTTGCCTACACCTTC. Its translation: CASSEARSTVAYTF.

The chain couples TRBV7-6 to TRBJ1-6; D may be TRBD1 (6 bases). Germline CDR1 and CDR2: SGHVS and FNYEAQ. This CDR3 has 14 amino acids. Trimming removed 4 bases from V and 7 bases from J, with 11 bases in between. For the CDR3, the DNA is TGTGCCAGCAGCTCGGACAGCGCAAATTCACCCCTCCACTTT. Residues: CASSSDSANSPLHF.

This chain uses TRBV5-4 with TRBJ2-1, with TRBD2 matching over 11 bases. The CDR3 contains 16 residues. V lost 1 base and J lost 8; bases outside the gene matches: 8. Germline CDR1 reads SGHNT; CDR2 reads YYREEE (reference sequence). The DNA for the CDR3 is TGTGCCAGCAGCTTGTCACTAGCGGGAGATTTAGATGAGCAGTTCTTC. This encodes CASSLSLAGDLDEQFF.

V usage is TRBV9 and J usage is TRBJ2-7, with TRBD1 matching 7 bases. The CDR3 sequence is 15 residues long. The V and J ends lost 5 bases and 0 bases, in that order; junction bases with no gene match: 8. Germline V gives CDR1 SGDLS, CDR2 YYNGEE. As DNA, the CDR3 is TGTGCCAGCAGTGTGGGGCAGGGGGTCTCCTACGAGCAGTACTTC. Encoded protein: CASSVGQGVSYEQYF.